The source of this T cell receptor (beta chain) is a study of low-dose radiotherapy and immunotherapy resistance in tumors (dated 2022 in TCRdb). Looking at the study overall: In Cohort 1, each fraction delivered 0.5 Gy every 2 weeks, and the prescribed total PTV dose was 6.5 Gy. For Cohort 2, the dose was 1 Gy per fraction given every two weeks, adding up to 13 Gy in total across 26 weeks. Patients were given nivolumab as a 240 mg flat dose every two weeks and ipilimumab at 1 mg/kg every six weeks, with both drugs delivered intravenously. Intravenous cyclophosphamide at 200 mg/m2 was administered every two weeks, one day ahead of each radiation and immunotherapy administration. Starting on cycle 1 day 1, patients took 300 mg of aspirin by mouth once daily for four cycles. No randomization into treatment groups was done for the people taking part in the trial. Eight patients were included in the translational analysis: three from the first dose cohort and the first five from the second dose cohort.

In light of the paper, this sample's time point label describes: before trial treatment. The donors took part in RACIN, a single-arm, phase I, dose-escalation trial that combined nivolumab, ipilimumab, aspirin, low-dose cyclophosphamide and low-dose radiotherapy. Patients were eligible if they had advanced solid tumors that were TIL-negative. The sequencer listed for this sample is Illumina HiSeq 2500. First-strand cDNA was synthesized using Superscript III and a set of TRAV- and TRBV-specific primers, so that both TCRalpha and TCRbeta chains were covered. TCRs were amplified with Phusion for approximately 20 PCR cycles using a constant-region primer together with the adapter attached to the V primers. The MessageAmp II aRNA Amplification Kit was used to amplify the isolated mRNA, with in vitro transcription run for 16 hours at 37 degrees C. The Dynabeads mRNA DIRECT Purification Kit was used to isolate the mRNA for TCR sequencing. Indexed Illumina adapters were added in a second Phusion PCR of roughly 23 cycles, and the PCR products were purified with AMPure XP beads. From the authors' description of their analysis: Using custom Perl scripts, TCR sequences encoding the same protein were pooled, out-of-frame sequences were removed, and the abundance of each clonotype was computed. TCR sequences supported by only a single read were excluded from analysis. Among the metrics used to describe the repertoires were Shannon entropy, Gini index, clonality, richness, and the frequency of TCRs shared between repertoires. In-frame beta chains were kept once TCRdb had trimmed the public reads at Q25 with fastp and called clones with MiXCR. Each record represents a unique CDR3 protein, reported with the most common genes and DNA among its rows. TCRdb's processing, not the study's, gives the V and J calls here. The sample includes 60,000 to 90,000 distinct CDR3 sequences, with 30% to 40% observed a single time. Clones ranked in the top ten supply 11% of the sample.

Concerning this clonotype itself: Its antigen remains undetermined. No base-level quality is on record; no much larger clone is a single base apart.

CDR1 and CDR2 are drawn from the germline V gene: SGHTA, FQGNSA. V loses 0 bases of germline sequence and J loses 0 bases, and the interval between the two ends is 12 bases. CDR3 length: 17 amino acids, cysteine to phenylalanine. The sequence is cut down to CDR3 DNA, 51 bases in frame from base 1. Recombination joined TRBV7-2 with TRBJ2-1; a confident D gene designation cannot be given. The material was PBMCs, obtained before treatment. This clonotype was obtained from a female donor with ovarian cancer. The DNA sequence is as follows: TGTGCCAGCAGCTTAGCGCGCAGGTCAAGCTCCTACAATGAGCAGTTCTTC. Its protein product is CASSLARRSSSYNEQFF.